These 2 T cell receptor beta chains share one sample of origin, sequenced in a study of T cell clonotyping in hematopoietic cell transplantation. Method: immunoSEQ multiplex PCR; TCRdb's copy keeps in-frame clones and lacks some. The sample holds 60,000 to 75,000 clones, approximately 94% seen once. Sequencing was carried out using peripheral blood mononuclear cells. The receptors were gathered from a man aged 50-60 years in good health. Some clones in this sample may be carry-over from other donors' samples.

The J gene is TRBJ2-3, the V gene TRBV5-1, with 9 bases fitting TRBD2. The germline V gene encodes CDR1 SGHRS and CDR2 YFSETQ. The CDR3 spans 18 residues. J was trimmed by 0 bases and V by 4 bases; bases with no gene match: 12. The DNA for the CDR3 is TGCGCCAGCAGCCAGCAGGCCGCTAGCGGGACTAGCACAGATACGCAGTATTTT. Its protein product is CASSQQAASGTSTDTQYF. Supplemented by reference TRBV5-1 and TRBJ2-3, the full variable domain reads KAGVTQTPRYLIKTRGQQVTLSCSPISGHRSVSWYQQTPGQGLQFLFEYFSETQRNKGNFPGRFSGRQFSNSRSEMNVSTLELGDSALYLCASSQQAASGTSTDTQYFGPGTRLTVL.

The chain links TRBV11-3 to TRBJ2-5, with TRBD2 matching 7 bases. Germline CDR1 is SGHNT and CDR2 is YENEEA. The CDR3 length is 14 residues. J lost 5 bases, V lost 5 bases, and 8 bases had no gene match. This chain's CDR3 is CASSPGGSGETQYF. The DNA of the CDR3 is TGTGCCAGCAGCCCGGGGGGAAGCGGTGAGACCCAGTACTTC.